The 20 T cell receptor beta chains below come from one sample, sequenced in a study of regulatory T cells in long-lasting Graves disease. Library construction for TCR beta used iRepertoire HTBI primers and Arm-PCR of CDR3 regions. Each CDR3 protein is one row after TCRdb ran MiXCR on the multiplex PCR reads. The table has a few hundred thousand distinct CDR3 sequences, about a sixth seen once. This sample's time point: newly diagnosed GD, antithyroid drugs for less than 3 months. The TCR library was prepared using RNA isolated from PBMCs. The specimen was peripheral blood mononuclear cells (PBMCs), collected at new diagnosis, from a patient treated with antithyroid drugs. These receptors were obtained from a female donor with Graves disease.

This clonotype was counted ten times or more. This chain joins TRBV9 and TRBJ2-7, with TRBD2 matching 15 bases. The CDR3 contains 17 residues. V lost 4 bases, J lost 4 bases, and 9 bases stayed unmatched. The germline CDR1 and CDR2 sequences are SGDLS and YYNGEE. CDR3 in DNA: TGTGCCAGCAGCCCCCGGACTAGCGGGAGGGCCGGGTACGAGCAGTACTTC. This translates into CASSPRTSGRAGYEQYF.

This clonotype came up many times. The chain couples TRBV9 to TRBJ2-1; D is ambiguous. In germline, CDR1 is SGDLS, CDR2 YYNGEE. The CDR3 is 15 residues long. V was pared by 6 bases and J by 4 bases, with 17 bases between. The CDR3 DNA follows: TGTGCCAGCACCCTTGACATAGAGACATACAATGAGCAGTTCTTC. Amino acid sequence: CASTLDIETYNEQFF.

This clonotype has at least ten counts. The chain combines TRBV28 with TRBJ2-2, with TRBD2 matching 7 bases. The J segment lost 1 base and the V segment lost 11 bases, leaving 4 bases of the junction unmatched. The CDR3 loop spans 13 amino acids. CDR1 is MDHEN, CDR2 SYDVKM, per germline. The CDR3: CACWGGNTGELFF. The CDR3 bases are TGTGCCTGCTGGGGGGGGAACACCGGGGAGCTGTTTTTT.

The sample holds many counts of this clonotype. The chain carries TRBV11-3 and TRBJ2-5; no reliable D call. V lost 4 bases and J 7 bases, leaving 16 bases between the germline ends. CDR3 size: 14 residues. The V gene's germline CDR1 is SGHNT and CDR2 YENEEA. CDR3 protein: CASSSTVVGGTQYF. The CDR3 DNA sequence: TGTGCCAGCAGCTCTACTGTGGTCGGTGGGACCCAGTACTTC.

This clonotype was counted many times. This chain connects TRBV7-8 to TRBJ1-4; tentative D call: TRBD1 (5 bases). CDR3 size: 14 residues. Trimming stripped 8 bases from V and 6 bases from J, with 16 bases between. Germline assignment: CDR1 SGHVS and CDR2 FQNEAQ. CDR3 coding DNA: TGTGCCAGCTCAAAGGTGGCCAGGGATGAAAAACTGTTTTTT. Translation: CASSKVARDEKLFF.

The rearrangement links TRBV5-4 to TRBJ2-7; 14 bases agree with TRBD2. CDR1 is SGHNT, CDR2 YYREEE, per germline (reference sequence). V was clipped by 3 bases and J by 4 bases; unmatched bases: 12. The CDR3 runs 18 residues. The CDR3, as DNA: TGTGCCAGCAGCTCCCGGGTGACTAGCGGGAGGGCCGGGTACGAGCAGTACTTC. Protein sequence: CASSSRVTSGRAGYEQYF. Full variable domain (remainder filled in from reference TRBV5-4 and TRBJ2-7): ETGVTQSPTHLIKTRGQQVTLRCSSQSGHNTVSWYQQALGQGPQFIFQYYREEENGRGNFPPRFSGLQFPNYSSELNVNALELDDSALYLCASSSRVTSGRAGYEQYFGPGTRLTVT.

At least ten counts were recorded for this clonotype. The V call is TRBV12-3 or TRBV12-4, the J call TRBJ2-5, with D tentatively TRBD2 (5 bases). V gave up 2 bases and J gave up 1 base, with 5 bases separating them. CDR3 length: 13 residues. In nucleotides, the CDR3 is TGTGCCAGCAGTTTAACTAGCCAAGAGACCCAGTACTTC. This codes for CASSLTSQETQYF.

This clonotype has a count of ten or more. The rearrangement links TRBV12-3 or TRBV12-4 to TRBJ2-3; D ambiguous. The CDR3 loop spans 17 amino acids. V lost 2 bases, J lost 1 base, and 16 bases lay in between. The CDR3 here is CASSLTLSRWGTDTQYF. The CDR3 DNA sequence: TGTGCCAGCAGTTTAACATTGAGTAGATGGGGCACAGATACGCAGTATTTT.

V is TRBV2 and J is TRBJ2-1, with D tentatively TRBD2 (8 bases). The V end lost 10 bases, the J end lost 2 bases, and 24 bases lay between the germline ends. The V gene's germline CDR1 is SNHLY and CDR2 FYNNEI. The length of the CDR3 is 17 residues. CDR3 coding DNA: TGTGCCACCGAGGGGGCCCTCAAGGGACTAGCCTACAATGAGCAGTTCTTC. Translation: CATEGALKGLAYNEQFF.

CDR3 in DNA: TGTGCCAGCAGTGAATGGGCCACGCAGGGTGCGCCCGGGGAGCTGTTTTTT. The encoded protein is CASSEWATQGAPGELFF. V and J are TRBV6-4 and TRBJ2-2, with D possibly being TRBD1 (5 bases). CDR1 is MRHNA and CDR2 is SNTAGT in the germline V gene. Trimming shortened V by 3 bases and J by 6 bases, and 20 bases separated the two germline ends. This CDR3 is 17 amino acids long.

At least ten counts were recorded for this clonotype. This sequence joins TRBV12-3 or TRBV12-4 and TRBJ1-2, with TRBD1 as a possible D gene (5 bases). The CDR3 runs 14 residues. The V end was cut by 2 bases, the J end by 2 bases, with 9 bases between. The CDR3 nucleotides read TGTGCCAGCAGTTTATTGGCAGGGAACTATGGCTACACCTTC. Protein product: CASSLLAGNYGYTF.

The chain carries TRBV7-2 and TRBJ1-5; 10 bases fit TRBD1. This CDR3 region has 14 residues. The V gene end was trimmed by 5 bases and the J gene end by 11 bases; junction bases not matched to a gene: 9. The germline V gene has CDR1 SGHTA and CDR2 FQGNSA. DNA of the CDR3: TGTGCCAGCAGCCTTGGACAGGGGGTTTCGGCCCAGCATTTT. Translated: CASSLGQGVSAQHF.

The CDR3 protein is CASSRQTGINEQFF. As DNA, the CDR3 is TGTGCCAGCAGCCGACAAACAGGAATCAATGAGCAGTTCTTC. The V call is TRBV7-9, the J call TRBJ2-1; tentative D call: TRBD1 (5 bases). There are 14 residues in the CDR3. The germline gives CDR1 SEHNR, CDR2 FQNEAQ (reference sequence). V was cut by 5 bases and J by 6 bases, with 14 bases left in between.

This clonotype showed up just once. The chain carries TRBV19 and TRBJ1-1; TRBD1 might be the D (5 bases). The CDR3 length is 16 residues. V lost 5 bases and J lost 3, with 19 bases in between. Germline CDR1 is LNHDA and CDR2 is SQIVND (reference sequence). The CDR3 loop is CASSPRGRVSDTEAFF. As DNA, the CDR3 is TGTGCCAGTAGTCCCCGGGGCAGGGTTTCGGACACTGAAGCTTTCTTT.

This clonotype was observed many times. J is TRBJ1-4 and V is TRBV19; D ambiguous. Germline loops: CDR1 LNHDA, CDR2 SQIVND (reference sequence). V lost 5 bases, J lost 0 bases, and 13 bases lay in between. The CDR3 sequence is 16 residues long. CDR3 loop: CASSSPELATNEKLFF. DNA of the CDR3: TGTGCCAGTAGTTCCCCAGAACTGGCAACTAATGAAAAACTGTTTTTT. Filled out from reference TRBV19 and TRBJ1-4, the complete variable domain reads DGGITQSPKYLFRKEGQNVTLSCEQNLNHDAMYWYRQDPGQGLRLIYYSQIVNDFQKGDIAEGYSVSREKKESFPLTVTSAQKNPTAFYLCASSSPELATNEKLFFGSGTQLSVL.

This clonotype was seen ten or more times. V is TRBV19 and J is TRBJ1-6; 8 bases are shared with TRBD1. CDR1 is LNHDA, CDR2 SQIVND, per germline (reference sequence). V lost 3 bases and J lost 5; bases outside the gene matches: 6. This CDR3 comprises 16 residues. The CDR3 DNA is TGTGCCAGTAGTATCCCCCCGACAGGGGATAATTCACCCCTCCACTTT. Translating gives CASSIPPTGDNSPLHF.

This clonotype was seen many times. V gene TRBV10-3 combines with J gene TRBJ1-5; D might be TRBD1 (5 bases). The CDR3 has 16 residues. Deletions cut 0 bases from V and 2 bases from J, with 11 bases between. The germline gives CDR1 ENHRY, CDR2 SYGVKD. The CDR3 loop reads CAISESEGFGNQPQHF. CDR3 DNA: TGTGCCATCAGTGAGTCGGAGGGGTTTGGCAATCAGCCCCAGCATTTT.

This chain joins TRBV3-1 and TRBJ2-7; TRBD2 matches at 12 bases. Germline V gives CDR1 LGHDT, CDR2 YNNKEL (reference sequence). The junction had 9 bases not matched to a gene; V was cut back by 2 bases and J by 4 bases. The CDR3 consists of 17 residues. CDR3 sequence: CASSQTPSGRAGYEQYF. The CDR3 DNA follows: TGTGCCAGCAGCCAAACTCCTAGCGGGAGGGCCGGGTACGAGCAGTACTTC.

This clonotype was found a few times. The V and J genes are TRBV14 and TRBJ2-7; D is unclear. V was pared by 0 bases and J by 5 bases, with 8 bases between. This CDR3 has 13 residues. Germline CDR1 is SGHDN and CDR2 is FVKESK. This chain's CDR3 is CASSQDSWNEQYF. The CDR3 nucleotides read TGTGCCAGCAGCCAAGATAGTTGGAACGAGCAGTACTTC.

The rearrangement joins TRBV20-1 to TRBJ1-1; TRBD1 matches at 9 bases. This CDR3 is built from 14 residues. After removal of 3 bases from V and 3 bases from J, the junction contained 5 bases not matched to a gene. Germline CDR1 reads DFQATT; CDR2 reads SNEGSKA (reference sequence). The CDR3 DNA is TGCAGTGCTAGCCAACGGGACAGGGACACTGAAGCTTTCTTT. The encoded protein is CSASQRDRDTEAFF.